These T cell receptor beta chains were read from a single sample in a study of T cells in Graves' hyperthyroidism and ophthalmopathy. TCRdb re-derived calls from the multiplex PCR reads in MiXCR, one entry per CDR3 protein. This sample has more than 550,000 distinct CDR3 sequences, with about 45% found just once. Sequenced sample: peripheral blood or thyroid tissue (not recorded which). These TCRs come from an adult man with Graves' disease, either hyperthyroidism or ophthalmopathy (not recorded which). CDR3s include the opening cysteine and the closing phenylalanine or tryptophan. Fields, in order: J gene, D gene, V gene, clone size, CDR3 DNA, CDR3 protein. The D gene is left open where the match is weak. Clone size, where shown, is once, few, many, or a class for clones that have expanded.

TRBJ1-4 | NA | TRBV7-9 | NA | TGTGCCAGCAGCGGTAACGGATTAACTAATGAAAAACTGTTTTTT | CASSGNGLTNEKLFF
TRBJ1-1 | NA | TRBV20-1 | many | TGCAGTGCTAGAGATCTTTACAGCAACACTGAAGCTTTCTTT | CSARDLYSNTEAFF
TRBJ2-7 | NA | TRBV7-9 | many | TGTGCCAGCAGCCCTAGAGGGATCTACGAGCAGTACTTC | CASSPRGIYEQYF
TRBJ2-3 | TRBD2 | TRBV7-9 | NA | TGTGCCAGCAGCGGCCTAACTAGCTCCGGCGGGAGGACCACAGATACGCAGTATTTT | CASSGLTSSGGRTTDTQYF
TRBJ1-2 | NA | TRBV25-1 | many | TGTGCCAGCAGCGAAACCCCTTATGGCTACACCTTC | CASSETPYGYTF
TRBJ1-2 | TRBD1 | TRBV6-5 | NA | TGTGCCAGCAGTCCCCCAGGGCCAGGGACAGTATACTATGGCTACACCTTC | CASSPPGPGTVYYGYTF
TRBJ1-4 | TRBD1 | TRBV7-9 | NA | TGTGCCAGCGGACCGGGACAGGGAAATGAAAAACTGTTTTTT | CASGPGQGNEKLFF
TRBJ1-1 | NA | TRBV19 | few | TGTGCCAGTAGTCTCCTCGGGGGGGTAGAAGCTTTCTTT | CASSLLGGVEAFF
TRBJ2-5 | NA | TRBV12-3/TRBV12-4 | NA | TGTGCCAGCAGGGGGGTGAGCCAAGAGACCCAGTACTTC | CASRGVSQETQYF
TRBJ1-2 | NA | TRBV7-9 | NA | TGTGGCAGCAGCTTAGTAAGGGCAGTTAGGGAGCTTGGCTACACCTTC | CGSSLVRAVRELGYTF
TRBJ2-6 | NA | TRBV25-1 | few | TGTGCCAGCAGTGAATGGGGCGATAACACTGAAGCTTTC | CASSEWGDNTEAF
TRBJ2-7 | NA | TRBV20-1 | many | TGCAGTGCTAGGTGGTCGTCCTACGAGCAGTACTTC | CSARWSSYEQYF
TRBJ1-1 | TRBD1 | TRBV2 | NA | TGTGCCAGCAGGTCCGGGACAGGGGAGCAGGCTTTCTTT | CASRSGTGEQAFF
TRBJ1-5 | NA | TRBV2 | NA | TGTGCCAGCAGTGGCTCCTGGGGGGGTAATCAGCCCCAGCATTTT | CASSGSWGGNQPQHF
TRBJ1-1 | NA | TRBV7-2 | few | TGTGCCAGCAGCTTTGGACAGTTCCCTGAAGCTTTCTTT | CASSFGQFPEAFF
TRBJ1-1 | NA | TRBV2 | NA | TGTGCCAGCAGTGAAACTATGTCTGAAGCTTTCTTT | CASSETMSEAFF
TRBJ2-7 | NA | TRBV7-9 | many | TGTGCCAGCAGTTATACGGACAGTTACGAGCAGTACTTC | CASSYTDSYEQYF
TRBJ1-4 | TRBD1 | TRBV29-1 | once | TGCGCCAGCGGGGGACAGGGGGCTTCGTCTAATGAAAAACTGTTTTTT | CASGGQGASSNEKLFF
TRBJ2-5 | TRBD2 | TRBV2 | NA | TGTGCCAGCAGGGCGGGAGACTTCCAAGAGACCCAGTACTTC | CASRAGDFQETQYF
TRBJ1-1 | NA | TRBV11-2 | few | TGTGCCAGCAATTCTGCCATCCTGAACACTGAAGCTTTCTTT | CASNSAILNTEAFF
TRBJ2-7 | NA | TRBV6-1 | NA | TGTGCCAGCAGTTACTCCGATGGAGCCTACGAGCAGTACTTC | CASSYSDGAYEQYF
TRBJ2-2 | NA | TRBV20-1 | NA | TGCAGTACCATCAAGCACACCGGGGAGCTGTTTTTT | CSTIKHTGELFF
TRBJ2-7 | TRBD2 | TRBV10-3 | many | TGTGCCATCAGTAGGCGGGAGAACAACGAGCAGTACTTC | CAISRRENNEQYF
TRBJ2-2 | NA | TRBV24-1 | few | TGTGCCAGCAGTTTGGGCAGGGGACTCGGGGAGCTGTTTTTT | CASSLGRGLGELFF
TRBJ1-6 | TRBD1 | TRBV6-5 | NA | TGTGCCAGCAGTATCCGGGACAGAGATAATTCACCCCTCCACTTT | CASSIRDRDNSPLHF
TRBJ2-7 | TRBD1 | TRBV19 | few | TGTGCCAGTAGTGTCCGACAGGGGGGCTACGAGCAGTACTTC | CASSVRQGGYEQYF
TRBJ2-5 | NA | TRBV20-1 | NA | TGCAGTGCTAGACCCATGGGGGGAGTGACCCAGTACTTC | CSARPMGGVTQYF
TRBJ2-7 | NA | TRBV19 | NA | TGTGCCAGTAGTATAGCGTTCTCCTACGAGCAGTACTTC | CASSIAFSYEQYF
TRBJ1-2 | NA | TRBV7-9 | many | TGTGCCAGCAGCTTAGGTTGGGCGGACTATGGCTACACCTTC | CASSLGWADYGYTF
TRBJ1-5 | NA | TRBV9 | NA | TGTGCCAGCAGCCAAGATAAGAGGATCAATCAGCCCCAGCATTTT | CASSQDKRINQPQHF
TRBJ1-1 | NA | TRBV11-2 | NA | TGTGCCAGCAGCTTAGACCCTCGGACAGACCTGAACACTGAAGCTTTCTTT | CASSLDPRTDLNTEAFF
TRBJ1-1 | NA | TRBV30 | NA | TGTGCCTGGAGCTTTACGGGGAACACTGAAGCTTTCTTT | CAWSFTGNTEAFF
TRBJ1-5 | NA | TRBV6-1 | many | TGTGCCAGCAGTAAGGATCAGCCCCAGCATTTT | CASSKDQPQHF
TRBJ2-5 | NA | TRBV20-1 | NA | TGCAGTACTAGCTTAGGGAACGCCCAAGAGACCCAGTACTTC | CSTSLGNAQETQYF
TRBJ1-5 | NA | TRBV20-1 | NA | TGCAGTGCTAGACGGCGGCAGGACCAATATAGCAATCAGCCCCAGCATTTT | CSARRRQDQYSNQPQHF
TRBJ2-7 | TRBD1 | TRBV20-1 | few | TGCAGTGCTAGAGGACAGGGTGTTTACGAGCAGTACTTC | CSARGQGVYEQYF
TRBJ2-7 | TRBD2 | TRBV29-1 | NA | TGCAGCGTTAGCGGGAGGGTCGAGCAGTACTTC | CSVSGRVEQYF
TRBJ2-5 | NA | TRBV7-9 | NA | TGTGCCAGCAGTACAACAGGGATGGAGACCCAGTACTTC | CASSTTGMETQYF
TRBJ2-7 | TRBD1 | TRBV29-1 | NA | TGCAGCGTCACCCGGGACAGGGCCTACGAGCAGTACTTC | CSVTRDRAYEQYF
TRBJ1-1 | NA | TRBV2 | NA | TGTGCCAGCACCCTCCGAGCCGGCCCAGTGAACACTGAAGCTTTCTTT | CASTLRAGPVNTEAFF
TRBJ1-2 | TRBD1 | TRBV6-1 | NA | TGTGCCAGCAGGACCTCCGGGACAGGGAGGGACTATGGCTACACCTTC | CASRTSGTGRDYGYTF
TRBJ1-1 | NA | TRBV12-3/TRBV12-4 | NA | TGTGCCAGCAAAACAGGGAACAACTATAACACTGAAGCTTTCTTT | CASKTGNNYNTEAFF
TRBJ1-1 | NA | TRBV2 | NA | TGTGCCAGCACTCAGGGATACAGCAAGAACACTGAAGCTTTCTTT | CASTQGYSKNTEAFF
TRBJ2-2 | NA | TRBV7-2 | NA | TGTGCCAGCAGCCTATTCGGGGCCCGCGGGGAGCTGTTTTTT | CASSLFGARGELFF
TRBJ1-2 | NA | TRBV9 | NA | TGTGCCAGCAGTTTAGAGCTCGATGGCCAGAATAACTATAGCTACACCTTC | CASSLELDGQNNYSYTF
TRBJ2-7 | TRBD1 | TRBV7-2 | once | TGTGCCAGCAGCTTAGTCCCGGGACAGGGCTCCTACGAGCAGTACTTC | CASSLVPGQGSYEQYF
TRBJ2-6 | NA | TRBV2 | many | TGTGCCAGCGGGGGCTCTGGGGCCAACGTCCTGACTTTC | CASGGSGANVLTF
TRBJ1-4 | NA | TRBV10-3 | NA | TGTGCCATCAGCAGCGTATGGCCTGGGGCAACTAATGAAAAACTGTTTTTT | CAISSVWPGATNEKLFF
TRBJ2-2 | NA | TRBV7-2 | NA | TGTGCCAGCAGCTTTAGGGGTAACACCGGGGAGCTGTTTTTT | CASSFRGNTGELFF
TRBJ2-7 | NA | TRBV20-1 | many | TGCAGTGCTAGGCCCTCCTACGAGCAGTACTTC | CSARPSYEQYF
TRBJ2-7 | NA | TRBV6-6 | few | TGTGCCAGCAGCCTCGACCCTGTCTCCTACGAGCAGTACTTC | CASSLDPVSYEQYF
TRBJ1-4 | TRBD1 | TRBV15 | NA | TGTGCCACCAGCAGAGAAAGAACAGGGGCAACTAATGAAAAACTGTTTTTT | CATSRERTGATNEKLFF
TRBJ1-6 | NA | TRBV6-4 | once | TGTGCCATCAGTGACCCGAGCAGCCCCAATTCACCCCTCCACTTT | CAISDPSSPNSPLHF
TRBJ2-7 | NA | TRBV10-2 | many | TGCGCCAGCAGTGATGACGCCACCTACGAGCAGTACTTC | CASSDDATYEQYF
TRBJ2-7 | NA | TRBV29-1 | many | TGCAGCGTTGTGGGGCAGGGGACGCGGTACGAGCAGTACTTC | CSVVGQGTRYEQYF
TRBJ1-6 | NA | TRBV25-1 | NA | TGTGCCAGCAAAACAGTTTATCGCAATTCACCCCTCCACTTT | CASKTVYRNSPLHF
TRBJ2-5 | TRBD1 | TRBV6-2/TRBV6-3 | few | TGTGCCAGCAGTCACACAGGGGGCGCGGGGGAGACCCAGTACTTC | CASSHTGGAGETQYF
TRBJ1-1 | NA | TRBV12-3/TRBV12-4 | few | TGTGCCAGCAGTGAATTACTGGGACGGAGTAACACTGAAGCTTTCTTT | CASSELLGRSNTEAFF